Sequencing of this T cell receptor beta chain was carried out in a study of blood T cell repertoires in COVID-19. Overall study context: Both acute and convalescent COVID-19 samples were obtained from the United States, Italy and Spain. In each case, the material was cDNA or gDNA derived from T cells, B-cell-depleted T cells, or PBMCs.

CDR1 and CDR2 (germline): SGHTS, YDEGEE. The germline V and J ends were trimmed by 0 bases and 7 bases, with 16 bases remaining between them. The CDR3 covers 15 residues. Authors' methods: Quantification of nucleated cells was approximated via reference gene primer amplification. Clones were read by immunoSEQ multiplex PCR, and TCRdb kept only the in-frame ones, dropping some. V, J and clone size reflect that table, while D and trimming were determined from the DNA. The sample consists of 60,000 to 95,000 clones, roughly 70% of them appearing once. The clonotype was recovered from a human donor with acute or convalescent COVID-19. The donor label of this sample is uncertain. The chain joins TRBV5-8 to TRBJ1-2; perhaps TRBD1 as D (6 bases). Input material: peripheral blood. CDR3 residues: CASSLVQGGYGGYTF. DNA of the CDR3: TGTGCCAGCAGCTTGGTACAGGGTGGCTATGGTGGCTACACCTTC.